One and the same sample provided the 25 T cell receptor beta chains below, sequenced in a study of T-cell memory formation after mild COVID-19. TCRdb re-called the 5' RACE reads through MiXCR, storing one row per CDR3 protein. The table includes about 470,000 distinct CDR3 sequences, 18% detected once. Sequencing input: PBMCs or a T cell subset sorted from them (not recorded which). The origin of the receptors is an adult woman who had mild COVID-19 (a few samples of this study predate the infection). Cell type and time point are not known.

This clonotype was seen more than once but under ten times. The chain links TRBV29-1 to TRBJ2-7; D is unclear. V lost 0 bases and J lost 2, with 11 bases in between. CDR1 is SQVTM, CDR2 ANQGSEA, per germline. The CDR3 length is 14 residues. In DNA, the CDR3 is TGCAGCGTTGAAGATTGGGCTTCGCCCTACGAGCAGTACTTC. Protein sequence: CSVEDWASPYEQYF.

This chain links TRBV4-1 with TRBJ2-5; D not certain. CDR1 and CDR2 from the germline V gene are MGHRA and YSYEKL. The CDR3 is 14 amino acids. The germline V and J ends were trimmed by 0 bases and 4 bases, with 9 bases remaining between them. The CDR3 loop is CASSQEPFGETQYF. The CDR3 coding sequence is TGCGCCAGCAGCCAAGAACCTTTTGGAGAGACCCAGTACTTC.

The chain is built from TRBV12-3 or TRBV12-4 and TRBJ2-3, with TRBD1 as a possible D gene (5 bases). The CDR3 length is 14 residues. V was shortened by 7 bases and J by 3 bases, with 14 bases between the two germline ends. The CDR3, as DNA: TGTGCCAGCAATCGCAGGGTCGAAACAGATACGCAGTATTTT. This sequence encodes CASNRRVETDTQYF.

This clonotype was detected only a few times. CDR3 sequence: CATSDLPWQGANEQYF. CDR3 DNA: TGTGCCACCAGTGATTTGCCTTGGCAGGGGGCCAACGAGCAGTACTTC. The genes are TRBV24-1 and TRBJ2-7; 8 bases match TRBD1. The CDR3 is 16 amino acids. Germline loops: CDR1 KGHDR, CDR2 SFDVKD. The V gene end was trimmed by 0 bases and the J gene end by 5 bases; junction bases not matched to a gene: 8.

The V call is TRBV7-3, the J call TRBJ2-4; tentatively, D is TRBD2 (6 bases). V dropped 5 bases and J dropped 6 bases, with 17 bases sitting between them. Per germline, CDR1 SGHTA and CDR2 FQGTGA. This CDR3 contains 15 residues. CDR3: CASSGSGTLGNIQYF. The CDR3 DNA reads TGTGCCAGCAGCGGATCCGGGACTCTAGGAAACATTCAGTACTTC.

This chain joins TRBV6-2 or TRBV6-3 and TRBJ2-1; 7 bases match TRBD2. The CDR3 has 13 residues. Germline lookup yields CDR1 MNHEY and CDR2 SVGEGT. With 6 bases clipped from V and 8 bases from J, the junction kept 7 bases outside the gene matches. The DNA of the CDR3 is TGTGCCAGCAGCCCGGGGAGGGTGGATGAGCAGTTCTTC. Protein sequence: CASSPGRVDEQFF.

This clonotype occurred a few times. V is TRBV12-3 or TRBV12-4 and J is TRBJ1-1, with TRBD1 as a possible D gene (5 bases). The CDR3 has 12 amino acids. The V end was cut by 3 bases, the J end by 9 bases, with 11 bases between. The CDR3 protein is CASSFSGTKAFF. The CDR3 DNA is TGTGCCAGCAGTTTCAGTGGGACTAAAGCTTTCTTT.

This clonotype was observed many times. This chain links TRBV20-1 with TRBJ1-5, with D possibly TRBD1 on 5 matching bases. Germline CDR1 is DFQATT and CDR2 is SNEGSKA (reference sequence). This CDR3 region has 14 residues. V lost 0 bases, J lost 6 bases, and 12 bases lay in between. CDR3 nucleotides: TGCAGTGCTAGAGATTCGGCAGGGACTCAGCCCCAGCATTTT. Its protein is CSARDSAGTQPQHF.

In DNA form, the CDR3 reads TGTGCCAGCGGATGGACAGGGGGATTTTATGGCTACACCTTC. This sequence encodes CASGWTGGFYGYTF. This chain connects TRBV6-1 to TRBJ1-2, with 10 nucleotides matching TRBD1. The germline V gene encodes CDR1 MNHNS and CDR2 SASEGT. V shed 8 bases and J 5 bases; nucleotides not matched to a gene: 8. This CDR3 spans 14 amino acids.

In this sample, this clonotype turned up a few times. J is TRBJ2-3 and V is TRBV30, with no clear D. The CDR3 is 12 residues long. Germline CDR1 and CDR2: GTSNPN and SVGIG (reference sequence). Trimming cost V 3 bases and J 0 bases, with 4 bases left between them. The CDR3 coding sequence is TGTGCCTGGAGCCTTAGCACAGATACGCAGTATTTT. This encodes CAWSLSTDTQYF. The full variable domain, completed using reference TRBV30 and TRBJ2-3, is SQTIHQWPATLVQPVGSPLSLECTVEGTSNPNLYWYRQAAGRGLQLLFYSVGIGQISSEVPQNLSASRPQDRQFILSSKKLLLSDSGFYLCAWSLSTDTQYFGPGTRLTVL.

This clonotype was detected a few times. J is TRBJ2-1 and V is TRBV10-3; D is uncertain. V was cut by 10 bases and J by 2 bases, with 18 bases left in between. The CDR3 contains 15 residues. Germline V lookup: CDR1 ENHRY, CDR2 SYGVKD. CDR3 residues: CASKGPGMAYNEQFF. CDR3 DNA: TGTGCCAGCAAAGGACCGGGCATGGCCTACAATGAGCAGTTCTTC.

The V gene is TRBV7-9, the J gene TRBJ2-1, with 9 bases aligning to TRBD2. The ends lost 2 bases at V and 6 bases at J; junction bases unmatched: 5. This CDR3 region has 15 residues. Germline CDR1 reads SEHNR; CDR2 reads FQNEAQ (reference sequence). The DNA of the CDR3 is TGTGCCAGCAGCTTAATCTTAGCGGGGGTCAATGAGCAGTTCTTC. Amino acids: CASSLILAGVNEQFF.

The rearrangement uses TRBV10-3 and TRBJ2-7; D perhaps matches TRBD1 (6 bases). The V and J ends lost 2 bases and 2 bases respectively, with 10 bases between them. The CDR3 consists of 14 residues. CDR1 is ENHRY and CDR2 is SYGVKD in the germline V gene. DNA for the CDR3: TGTGCCATCAGTGAGCACAGGGACCCCTACGAGCAGTACTTC. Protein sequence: CAISEHRDPYEQYF.

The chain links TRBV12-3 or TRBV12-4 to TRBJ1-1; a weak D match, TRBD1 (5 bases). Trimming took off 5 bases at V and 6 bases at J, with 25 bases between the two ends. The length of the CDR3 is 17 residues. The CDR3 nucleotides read TGTGCCAGCAGTCGTAGACCCCACCCCGGGGGTGGCTCTGAAGCTTTCTTT. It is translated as CASSRRPHPGGGSEAFF.

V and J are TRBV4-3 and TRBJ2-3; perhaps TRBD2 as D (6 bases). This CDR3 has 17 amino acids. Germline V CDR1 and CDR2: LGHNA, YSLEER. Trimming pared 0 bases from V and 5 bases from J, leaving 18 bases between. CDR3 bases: TGCGCCAGCAGCCAAGAAGGGAGACTAGTTTTGGGAGATACGCAGTATTTT. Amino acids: CASSQEGRLVLGDTQYF.

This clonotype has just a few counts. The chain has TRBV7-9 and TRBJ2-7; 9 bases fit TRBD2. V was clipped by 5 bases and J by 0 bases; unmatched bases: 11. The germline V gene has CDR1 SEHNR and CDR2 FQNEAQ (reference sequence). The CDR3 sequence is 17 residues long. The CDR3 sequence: CASSKGLAGYGSYEQYF. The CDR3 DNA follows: TGTGCCAGCAGCAAAGGGCTAGCGGGATACGGCTCCTACGAGCAGTACTTC.

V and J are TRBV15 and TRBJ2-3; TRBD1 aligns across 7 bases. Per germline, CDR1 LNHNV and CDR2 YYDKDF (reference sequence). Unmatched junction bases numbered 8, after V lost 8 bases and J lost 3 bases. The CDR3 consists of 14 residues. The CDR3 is CATLEGARTDTQYF. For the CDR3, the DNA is TGTGCCACCCTCGAGGGGGCACGAACAGATACGCAGTATTTT.

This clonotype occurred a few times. The chain's CDR3 is CASTGANEQFF. CDR3 nucleotides: TGTGCCAGCACGGGGGCCAATGAGCAGTTCTTC. The rearrangement links TRBV6-5 to TRBJ2-1; either TRBD1 or TRBD2 may supply D (6 bases each). This CDR3 is built from 11 residues. Germline V gene data show CDR1 as MNHEY and CDR2 as SVGAGI. V was pared by 7 bases and J by 6 bases, with 7 bases between.

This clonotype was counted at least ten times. The CDR3 DNA reads TGTGCCAGCAGTTATAGGACAGGGAAGGGGTATGGCTACACCTTC. Its translation: CASSYRTGKGYGYTF. The rearrangement joins TRBV12-3 or TRBV12-4 to TRBJ1-2; 8 bases match TRBD1. The V segment lost 4 bases and the J segment 5 bases; nucleotides outside the gene matches: 9. The CDR3 has 15 amino acids.

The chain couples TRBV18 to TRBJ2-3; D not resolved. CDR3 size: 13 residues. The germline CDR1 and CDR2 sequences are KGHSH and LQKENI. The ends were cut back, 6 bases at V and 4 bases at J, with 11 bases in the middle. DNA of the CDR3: TGTGCCAGCTCCCCCAGTCGGTCAGATACGCAGTATTTT. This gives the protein CASSPSRSDTQYF.

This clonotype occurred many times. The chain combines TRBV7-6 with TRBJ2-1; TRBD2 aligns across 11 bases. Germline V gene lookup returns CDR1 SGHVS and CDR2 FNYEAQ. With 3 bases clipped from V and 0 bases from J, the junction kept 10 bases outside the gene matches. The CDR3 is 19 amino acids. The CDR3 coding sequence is TGTGCCAGCAGCTTTAGTCTAGCGGGGGGCCCAAGCTCCTACAATGAGCAGTTCTTC. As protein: CASSFSLAGGPSSYNEQFF.

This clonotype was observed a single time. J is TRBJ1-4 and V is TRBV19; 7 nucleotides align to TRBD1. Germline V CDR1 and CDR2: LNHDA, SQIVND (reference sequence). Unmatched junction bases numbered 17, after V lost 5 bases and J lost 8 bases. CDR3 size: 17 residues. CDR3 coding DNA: TGTGCCAGTAGTGAACCCGGCCCGGGGACAGCGAAGGAAAAACTGTTTTTT. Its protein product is CASSEPGPGTAKEKLFF.

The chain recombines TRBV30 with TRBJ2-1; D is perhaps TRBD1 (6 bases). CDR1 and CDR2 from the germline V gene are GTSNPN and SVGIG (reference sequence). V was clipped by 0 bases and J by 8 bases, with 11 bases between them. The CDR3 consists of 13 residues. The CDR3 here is CAWSVRSGDEQFF. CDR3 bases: TGTGCCTGGAGTGTACGTTCAGGGGATGAGCAGTTCTTC.

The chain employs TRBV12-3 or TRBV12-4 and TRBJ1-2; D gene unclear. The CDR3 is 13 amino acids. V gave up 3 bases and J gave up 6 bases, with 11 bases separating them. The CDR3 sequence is CASSFGDKNGYTF. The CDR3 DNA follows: TGTGCCAGCAGTTTTGGGGATAAGAATGGCTACACCTTC.

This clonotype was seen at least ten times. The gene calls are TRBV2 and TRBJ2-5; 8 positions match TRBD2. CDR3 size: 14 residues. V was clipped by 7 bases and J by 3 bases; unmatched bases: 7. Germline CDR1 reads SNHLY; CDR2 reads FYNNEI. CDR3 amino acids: CASTQAGAEETQYF. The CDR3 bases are TGTGCCAGCACTCAAGCGGGGGCCGAAGAGACCCAGTACTTC.